Here is one T cell receptor beta chain with its context. The antigen remains undetermined. The germline CDR1 and CDR2 sequences are SNHLY and FYNNEI. The junction had 9 bases not matched to a gene; V was cut back by 10 bases and J by 5 bases. CDR3 size: 13 residues. This entry belongs to a study of a mutant IDH1 vaccine in newly diagnosed glioma. For the study at large: The treated group averaged about 39 years old and was about 60% male, roughly 38% female. Patients were pretreated with radiotherapy, temozolomide, or both, mostly both.

Assay used: immunoSEQ multiplex PCR; TCRdb lists only in-frame clones, some missing. The repertoire consists of some 35,000 clones, with roughly 76% occurring once and the leading ten covering around an eighth. Time point reported: week 5, during vaccination. Topical imiquimod accompanied each vaccine dose, which consisted of 300 ug of mutant IDH1 20-mer peptide. This specimen consisted of PBMCs, obtained from a glioma patient whose treatment included an IDH1 peptide vaccine. The rearrangement uses TRBV2 and TRBJ1-2; 8 nucleotides align to TRBD1. The sequence was obtained from a man aged 45 to 65 with glioma. CDR3: CAIRQGIGYGYTF. The CDR3 DNA follows: TGTGCCATAAGACAGGGGATTGGGTATGGCTACACCTTC. Full variable domain (missing parts from reference TRBV2 and TRBJ1-2): EPEVTQTPSHQVTQMGQEVILRCVPISNHLYFYWYRQILGQKVEFLVSFYNNEISEKSEIFDDQFSVERPDGSNFTLKIRSTKLEDSAMYFCAIRQGIGYGYTFGSGTRLTVV.